Listed below are T cell receptor beta chains from one sample, sequenced in a study of OX40 agonist ivuxolimab in advanced cancers. Using immunoSEQ multiplex PCR, the repertoire was profiled, and TCRdb retains in-frame clones only, with some absent. The data hold about 68,000 clones, with over 80% observed a single time. Material: CD4+ or CD8+ T cells sorted from blood, obtained in a trial of the OX40 agonist ivuxolimab. These TCRs come from an adult with an advanced solid tumor such as melanoma, head and neck, liver or kidney cancer. Both conserved end residues are part of each CDR3. A D gene is named only where the DNA matches it firmly.

D gene	V gene	J gene	CDR3 DNA	CDR3 protein
.	TRBV12-5	TRBJ2-2	TGTGCTAGTGAAAGAGGACTACGTAACACCGGGGAGCTGTTTTTT	CASERGLRNTGELFF
TRBD2	TRBV14	TRBJ2-1	TGTGCCAGCAGCCAACTAGCGGGAGGGGAAGGGGAGCAGTTCTTC	CASSQLAGGEGEQFF
.	TRBV11-2	TRBJ1-1	TGTGCCAGCACGGTTATATCAACTGAAGCTTTCTTT	CASTVISTEAFF
TRBD1	TRBV18	TRBJ2-7	TGTGCCAGCTCAACAATCTTCGGGACAGGGCTGGTTGAGCAGTACTTC	CASSTIFGTGLVEQYF
.	TRBV11-2	TRBJ2-7	TGTGCCAGCAGCTTAGAAAGGGGTTCCTACGAGCAGTACTTC	CASSLERGSYEQYF
.	TRBV5-1	TRBJ1-1	TGCGCCAGCAGCTTAAGGACAGATTTGGTCACTGAAGCTTTCTTT	CASSLRTDLVTEAFF
TRBD1	TRBV27	TRBJ2-2	TGTGCCAGCAGTCGGGTCGGGACAGCCGCGAACACCGGGGAGCTGTTTTTT	CASSRVGTAANTGELFF
TRBD2	TRBV18	TRBJ2-7	TGTGCCAGCTCACCACGAGGTAGCGGGAACAACGAGCAGTACTTC	CASSPRGSGNNEQYF
TRBD1	TRBV4-2	TRBJ2-1	TGTGCCAGCAGCCAACAGGGGGCGAGGAATGAGCAGTTCTTC	CASSQQGARNEQFF
.	TRBV2	TRBJ1-2	TGTGCCAGCAGGCAGGGACGGTATGGCTACACCTTC	CASRQGRYGYTF
.	TRBV19	TRBJ1-1	TGTGCCAGTCGAGGGGGGCAGGTTCCTACTGAAGCTTTCTTT	CASRGGQVPTEAFF